This is a list of T cell receptor beta chains from one sample in a study of blood T cell repertoires in COVID-19. Profiled with immunoSEQ multiplex PCR; TCRdb holds only in-frame clones, not every one. This table holds a few hundred thousand clones, approximately 87% found once. The sequenced sample consisted of peripheral blood. These TCRs come from a man aged 60 to 69 with acute or convalescent COVID-19. The CDR3 runs from the conserved cysteine through the conserved F or W. The order of the fields is clone size, J gene, D gene, V gene, CDR3 DNA, CDR3 protein. A D gene is named only where the DNA matches it firmly. Only some rows state a clone size, as once, few, many or a class for expanded clones.

.	TRBJ1-1	TRBD1	TRBV27	TGTGCCAGCACCAGACAGGGGAACACTGAAGCTTTCTTT	CASTRQGNTEAFF
.	TRBJ1-3	.	TRBV11-3	TGTGCCAGCAGCCGGGGCTCTGGAAACACCATATATTTT	CASSRGSGNTIYF
.	TRBJ1-2	.	TRBV9	TGTGCCAGCAGCCCAGCAGGGGAATACTATGGCTACACCTTC	CASSPAGEYYGYTF
.	TRBJ2-7	.	TRBV4-2	TGTGCCAGCAGCCAAGTGGCGGGACCGAGCTCCTACGAGCAGTACTTC	CASSQVAGPSSYEQYF
.	TRBJ1-3	TRBD1	TRBV5-5	TGTGCCAGCAGCAAGGACTGGGACAGGATAACTGGAAACACCATATATTTT	CASSKDWDRITGNTIYF
.	TRBJ1-2	.	TRBV10-2	TGCGCCAGCAGTGAGTCGTCAGGGGCAGGTGGCTACACCTTC	CASSESSGAGGYTF
.	TRBJ2-1	.	TRBV7-8	TGTGCCAGCAGCTTTGTGCCTAATGCAAATGAGCAGTTCTTC	CASSFVPNANEQFF
.	TRBJ2-7	TRBD2	TRBV11-3	TGTGCCAGCAGCCCTACTAGCGGGGTATCCTACGAGCAGTACTTC	CASSPTSGVSYEQYF
.	TRBJ2-7	.	TRBV6-6	TGTGCCAGCATGGGGGGGGCGGAGCAGTACTTC	CASMGGAEQYF
.	TRBJ1-1	.	TRBV7-3	TGTGCCAGCAGTCGAGGGGGTATAACTGAAGCTTTCTTT	CASSRGGITEAFF
.	TRBJ1-5	.	TRBV5-8	TGTGCCAGCAGCTCCCGCGGGGGGCCGTCCCAGCCCCAGCATTTT	CASSSRGGPSQPQHF
.	TRBJ1-1	TRBD1	TRBV7-2	TGTGCCAGCAGCTTAGCTCCACAGGGGGCTGAAGCTTTCTTT	CASSLAPQGAEAFF
.	TRBJ1-1	TRBD1	TRBV10-3	TGTGCCATCAGTGATCTGAGGGGGCAGGGCACTGAAGCTTTCTTT	CAISDLRGQGTEAFF
.	TRBJ1-1	TRBD1	TRBV5-5	TGTGCCAGCAGCCCCCAGGGGGCGAACACTGAAGCTTTCTTT	CASSPQGANTEAFF
.	TRBJ1-1	.	TRBV19	TGTGCCAGTAGACCCCTTTACAATGGGGCGAAAAGAGAAGCTTTCTTT	CASRPLYNGAKREAFF
once	TRBJ1-2	TRBD1	TRBV9	TGTGCCAGCAGCGTGCAGGGACAGAACTATGGCTACACCTTC	CASSVQGQNYGYTF
.	TRBJ1-2	.	TRBV30	TGTGCCTGGAGGAGGGAGTCTAAACGCTACACCTTC	CAWRRESKRYTF
.	TRBJ2-3	.	TRBV11-2	TGTGCCAGCAGCCATCGGGAGAGGGCAGATACGCAGTATTTT	CASSHRERADTQYF
.	TRBJ1-1	.	TRBV18	TGTGCCAGCTCCCCCCTCGGGGGATGGGGGAACACTGAAGCTTTCTTT	CASSPLGGWGNTEAFF
.	TRBJ2-5	TRBD2	TRBV27	TGTGCCAGCAGTTTCCTAGCGGGAGGCCAAGAGACCCAGTACTTC	CASSFLAGGQETQYF
.	TRBJ2-2	.	TRBV7-2	TGTGCCAGCAGCTTACGGGACTCGACCACCGGGGAGCTGTTTTTT	CASSLRDSTTGELFF
.	TRBJ1-1	.	TRBV7-8	TGTGCCAGCAGCTTAATTGAGAGAACACCGAGGGATGAAGCTTTCTTT	CASSLIERTPRDEAFF
.	TRBJ2-4	TRBD1	TRBV6-2/TRBV6-3	TGTGCCAGCAGTTACTCGCGGTTCCGACAGGGGAGAAGCTTAGTCAAAAACATTCAGTACTTC	CASSYSRFRQGRSLVKNIQYF
.	TRBJ1-5	.	TRBV9	TGTGCCAGCAGCGTCTCAGGGGTTGGCAATCAGCCCCAGCATTTT	CASSVSGVGNQPQHF
.	TRBJ1-3	.	TRBV9	TGTGCCAGCAGCGTAGGGTCAGGGGCTGGAAACACCATATATTTT	CASSVGSGAGNTIYF
.	TRBJ2-7	.	TRBV11-3	TGTGCCAGCAACCTAGGCCTTGAGGACGAGCAGTACTTC	CASNLGLEDEQYF
.	TRBJ1-2	.	TRBV28	TGTGCCAGCAGTTTCCCGCCCGAGGATGGCTACACCTTC	CASSFPPEDGYTF
.	TRBJ1-5	.	TRBV19	TGTGCCAGTAGTATAGCAGGCCCTTTGGGCAATCAGCCCCAGCATTTT	CASSIAGPLGNQPQHF
.	TRBJ1-2	TRBD1	TRBV7-2	TGTGCCAGCAGCTTAAACAGGGGCTATGGCTACACCTTC	CASSLNRGYGYTF
.	TRBJ2-1	TRBD2	TRBV15	TGTGCCACCAGACTAGCGGGAGACCCCAATGAGCAGTTCTTC	CATRLAGDPNEQFF
.	TRBJ2-5	.	TRBV7-2	TGTGCCAGCAGCTTAGCCGGGGGTGTCGTGGAGACCCAGTACTTC	CASSLAGGVVETQYF
.	TRBJ2-3	TRBD2	TRBV7-9	TGTGCCAGCAGCCGGGGACTAGCGGGGGGCACAGATACGCAGTATTTT	CASSRGLAGGTDTQYF
.	TRBJ2-5	TRBD2	TRBV30	TGTGCCTGGAGTGTACTAGCGGGAGTAAAAGAGACCCAGTACTTC	CAWSVLAGVKETQYF
.	TRBJ2-1	TRBD2	TRBV11-2	TGTGCCAGCAGCCTGACTAGCGGGAGGGGCTCCTACAATGAGCAGTTCTTC	CASSLTSGRGSYNEQFF
few	TRBJ1-1	.	TRBV5-1	TGCGCCAGCAGCTTGGACACGAACACTGAAGCTTTCTTT	CASSLDTNTEAFF
few	TRBJ2-2	TRBD1	TRBV5-1	TGCGCCAGCAGCATCACAGGGGATCCCACCGGGGAGCTGTTTTTT	CASSITGDPTGELFF
.	TRBJ1-1	TRBD1	TRBV6-2/TRBV6-3	TGTGCCAGCAGCTTGGGACAGCGTGAAGCTTTCTTT	CASSLGQREAFF
.	TRBJ2-2	TRBD1	TRBV20-1	TGCAGTGCTAGTAGCCCGGACAGGGGCGAAACCGGGGAGCTGTTTTTT	CSASSPDRGETGELFF
.	TRBJ2-5	.	TRBV19	TGTGCCAGTAGCGTAGTCCTGGAGGGAGAGACCCAGTACTTC	CASSVVLEGETQYF
.	TRBJ2-3	TRBD2	TRBV9	TGTGCCAGCAGCGTGACTAGCGGGACGGATACGCAGTATTTT	CASSVTSGTDTQYF
.	TRBJ2-7	.	TRBV19	TGTGCCAGTAGTATTCAGTGGACTTCTTACGAGCAGTACTTC	CASSIQWTSYEQYF
few	TRBJ2-1	TRBD1	TRBV5-1	TGCGCCAGCAGCCCGGGACAGGGGTGGAATGAGCAGTTCTTC	CASSPGQGWNEQFF
.	TRBJ2-1	.	TRBV2	TGTGCCAGCAGGCCGCGGGACGGCGACAATGAGCAGTTCTTC	CASRPRDGDNEQFF
.	TRBJ2-5	TRBD2	TRBV24-1	TGTGCCACCAGTGATTTCAGGCCTAGCGGGGATCAAGAGACCCAGTACTTC	CATSDFRPSGDQETQYF